These T cell receptor beta chains were read from a single sample in a study of OX40 agonist ivuxolimab in advanced cancers. Method: immunoSEQ multiplex PCR; TCRdb's copy keeps in-frame clones and lacks some. The sample holds some 99,000 clones, roughly 89% seen once. Source: CD4+ or CD8+ T cells sorted from blood, taken in a trial of the OX40 agonist ivuxolimab. The origin of the receptors is an adult with an advanced solid tumor such as melanoma, head and neck, liver or kidney cancer. The CDR3 runs from the conserved cysteine through the conserved F or W. D genes are given only for firm matches. Rows may omit the clone size; those that give it use once, few, many or a size class.

clone size: NA; D gene: NA; V gene: TRBV18; J gene: TRBJ1-2; CDR3 DNA: TGTGCCAGCTCACCAAGTGAGGCTTTGACCTTC; CDR3 protein: CASSPSEALTF
clone size: NA; D gene: TRBD1; V gene: TRBV11-2; J gene: TRBJ2-4; CDR3 DNA: TGTGCCAGCAGCTTCGGACAGGGAGCCAAAAACATTCAGTACTTC; CDR3 protein: CASSFGQGAKNIQYF
clone size: NA; D gene: NA; V gene: TRBV6-5; J gene: TRBJ1-1; CDR3 DNA: TGTGCCAGCAGTTACTTAGCCTGGGGGGATAACACTGAAGCTTTCTTT; CDR3 protein: CASSYLAWGDNTEAFF
clone size: NA; D gene: TRBD2; V gene: TRBV5-1; J gene: TRBJ2-1; CDR3 DNA: TGCGCCAGCAGCACCGGACTAGCGGGGGGGAGCTCCTACAATGAGCAGTTCTTC; CDR3 protein: CASSTGLAGGSSYNEQFF
clone size: NA; D gene: NA; V gene: TRBV6-1; J gene: TRBJ2-5; CDR3 DNA: TGTGCCAGCACCTTTGAGGGCAGGGAGATGGGGACCCAGTACTTC; CDR3 protein: CASTFEGREMGTQYF
clone size: few; D gene: NA; V gene: TRBV5-1; J gene: TRBJ1-1; CDR3 DNA: TGCGCCAGCAGCTTGGGTGAGAACACTGAAGCTTTCTTT; CDR3 protein: CASSLGENTEAFF
clone size: NA; D gene: NA; V gene: TRBV6-1; J gene: TRBJ1-1; CDR3 DNA: TGTGCCAGCAGTGAACACAGGCTGAACACTGAAGCTTTCTTT; CDR3 protein: CASSEHRLNTEAFF
clone size: few; D gene: TRBD1; V gene: TRBV19; J gene: TRBJ1-1; CDR3 DNA: TGTGCCAGTAGTATTGGGACAGGGGATGGGAACACTGAAGCTTTCTTT; CDR3 protein: CASSIGTGDGNTEAFF
clone size: NA; D gene: TRBD1; V gene: TRBV5-1; J gene: TRBJ2-1; CDR3 DNA: TGCGCCAGCAGCGCAGGGACAGTCAATGAGCAGTTCTTC; CDR3 protein: CASSAGTVNEQFF
clone size: NA; D gene: NA; V gene: TRBV5-6; J gene: TRBJ2-5; CDR3 DNA: TGTGCCAGCAGCTCCACGGACTACCAAGAGACCCAGTACTTC; CDR3 protein: CASSSTDYQETQYF
clone size: NA; D gene: NA; V gene: TRBV18; J gene: TRBJ1-2; CDR3 DNA: TGTGCCAGCTCCCCCGAGGGGTCACGGGGCTACACCTTC; CDR3 protein: CASSPEGSRGYTF
clone size: NA; D gene: TRBD1; V gene: TRBV27; J gene: TRBJ1-2; CDR3 DNA: TGTGCCAGCATGGGCCGGGACAGGGACAGGCCAGCTAACTATGGCTACACCTTC; CDR3 protein: CASMGRDRDRPANYGYTF
clone size: NA; D gene: NA; V gene: TRBV10-2; J gene: TRBJ1-1; CDR3 DNA: TGCGCCAGCAGTGAGCCTCAGCCTTACCTGACTGCTTTCTTT; CDR3 protein: CASSEPQPYLTAFF
clone size: NA; D gene: TRBD1; V gene: TRBV7-9; J gene: TRBJ2-3; CDR3 DNA: TGTGCCAGCAGCCGATTTAGACAGGGGTTCGCAGATACGCAGTATTTT; CDR3 protein: CASSRFRQGFADTQYF
clone size: once; D gene: TRBD1; V gene: TRBV7-2; J gene: TRBJ2-7; CDR3 DNA: TGTGCCAGCAGCTCGAGACAGGGGAAGAACGAGCAGTACTTC; CDR3 protein: CASSSRQGKNEQYF
clone size: few; D gene: NA; V gene: TRBV10-3; J gene: TRBJ2-7; CDR3 DNA: TGTGCCTTTCAGGAGGGGCAGTACTTC; CDR3 protein: CAFQEGQYF
clone size: NA; D gene: TRBD1; V gene: TRBV2; J gene: TRBJ1-1; CDR3 DNA: TGTGCCAGCAGTGTCGACAGGGGAAAACGAGCTTTCTTT; CDR3 protein: CASSVDRGKRAFF
clone size: NA; D gene: NA; V gene: TRBV2; J gene: TRBJ2-7; CDR3 DNA: TGTGCCAGCAGTGAAGAGCAGGATAGCGAGCAGTACTTC; CDR3 protein: CASSEEQDSEQYF
clone size: NA; D gene: NA; V gene: TRBV11-1; J gene: TRBJ1-4; CDR3 DNA: TGTGCCAGCAGCCCCCCGGGACGGCCTAATGAAAAACTGTTTTTT; CDR3 protein: CASSPPGRPNEKLFF
clone size: NA; D gene: NA; V gene: TRBV6-6; J gene: TRBJ1-1; CDR3 DNA: TGTGCCAGCAGTCGCGCAGGGATCTCCCCTGAAGCTTTCTTT; CDR3 protein: CASSRAGISPEAFF
clone size: NA; D gene: TRBD1; V gene: TRBV28; J gene: TRBJ2-5; CDR3 DNA: TGTGCCAGCACGACGGACAGGTCCCTTACGGAGACCCAGTACTTC; CDR3 protein: CASTTDRSLTETQYF
clone size: NA; D gene: NA; V gene: TRBV6-5; J gene: TRBJ1-1; CDR3 DNA: TGTGCCAGCAGCCGGGGGCTAGGTTACACTGAAGCTTTCTTT; CDR3 protein: CASSRGLGYTEAFF
clone size: NA; D gene: TRBD1; V gene: TRBV7-9; J gene: TRBJ2-2; CDR3 DNA: TGTGCCAGCAGCAGGGACAGGCGGAACACCGGGGAGCTGTTTTTT; CDR3 protein: CASSRDRRNTGELFF
clone size: once; D gene: NA; V gene: TRBV18; J gene: TRBJ2-2; CDR3 DNA: TGTGCCAGCTCAGGAGGGGCCACCGGGGAGCTGTTTTTT; CDR3 protein: CASSGGATGELFF
clone size: NA; D gene: NA; V gene: TRBV7-6; J gene: TRBJ1-1; CDR3 DNA: TGTGCCAGCAGCTTAGCGATTGGGTTGAACACTGAAGCTTTCTTT; CDR3 protein: CASSLAIGLNTEAFF
clone size: NA; D gene: NA; V gene: TRBV6-5; J gene: TRBJ1-1; CDR3 DNA: TGTGCCAGCACCGCGACGGGCGCGGACACTGAAGCTTTCTTT; CDR3 protein: CASTATGADTEAFF
clone size: NA; D gene: TRBD1; V gene: TRBV9; J gene: TRBJ2-2; CDR3 DNA: TGTGCCAGCAGCGTAGGGACAGGGGGCAACACCGGGGAGCTGTTTTTT; CDR3 protein: CASSVGTGGNTGELFF
clone size: once; D gene: NA; V gene: TRBV10-3; J gene: TRBJ2-2; CDR3 DNA: TGTGCCATCCCCAAAGAGGGAGGAAGTAGGGTCCCCGCCACCGGGGAGCTGTTTTTT; CDR3 protein: CAIPKEGGSRVPATGELFF
clone size: NA; D gene: NA; V gene: TRBV2; J gene: TRBJ2-2; CDR3 DNA: TGTGCCAGCAGTGAGGAGAGGGACACCGGGGAGCTGTTTTTT; CDR3 protein: CASSEERDTGELFF
clone size: NA; D gene: NA; V gene: TRBV18; J gene: TRBJ1-2; CDR3 DNA: TGTGCCAGCTCACCGTCGGCAGGAGGGGACTATGGCTACACCTTC; CDR3 protein: CASSPSAGGDYGYTF
clone size: NA; D gene: TRBD1; V gene: TRBV9; J gene: TRBJ2-7; CDR3 DNA: TGTGCCAGCAGCCCGCTGACAGGGGTCGAGCAGTACTTC; CDR3 protein: CASSPLTGVEQYF
clone size: NA; D gene: TRBD2; V gene: TRBV5-1; J gene: TRBJ2-7; CDR3 DNA: TGCGCCAGCAGCTTGAACACGGGGGGGCCCTCCGAGCAGTACTTC; CDR3 protein: CASSLNTGGPSEQYF
clone size: once; D gene: NA; V gene: TRBV6-5; J gene: TRBJ1-5; CDR3 DNA: TGTGCCAGCAGACCTATCCAGGGTGGACAGCCCCAGCATTTT; CDR3 protein: CASRPIQGGQPQHF
clone size: NA; D gene: NA; V gene: TRBV18; J gene: TRBJ2-1; CDR3 DNA: TGTGCCAGCTCACCACCCCCTACTAGATTCCACAATGAGCAGTTCTTC; CDR3 protein: CASSPPPTRFHNEQFF
clone size: few; D gene: NA; V gene: TRBV2; J gene: TRBJ1-1; CDR3 DNA: TGTGCCAGCAGTGAAGCGGTCGGGGCCACTGAAGCTTTCTTT; CDR3 protein: CASSEAVGATEAFF
clone size: NA; D gene: NA; V gene: TRBV7-3; J gene: TRBJ1-1; CDR3 DNA: TGTGCCAGCGGGTGGGACAACACTGAAGCTTTCTTT; CDR3 protein: CASGWDNTEAFF
clone size: NA; D gene: TRBD2; V gene: TRBV5-1; J gene: TRBJ2-5; CDR3 DNA: TGCGCCAGCAGCTTGATAGCGGGGAGCGAAGAGACCCAGTACTTC; CDR3 protein: CASSLIAGSEETQYF
clone size: NA; D gene: TRBD2; V gene: TRBV9; J gene: TRBJ2-1; CDR3 DNA: TGTGCCAGCAGCGAGGTGGGAGCGGGGCGTAATGAGCAGTTCTTC; CDR3 protein: CASSEVGAGRNEQFF
clone size: NA; D gene: NA; V gene: TRBV10-3; J gene: TRBJ1-5; CDR3 DNA: TGTGCCATCAGTGGGGGCATAAATCAGCCCCAGCATTTT; CDR3 protein: CAISGGINQPQHF
clone size: NA; D gene: TRBD1; V gene: TRBV11-2; J gene: TRBJ2-7; CDR3 DNA: TGTGCCAGCAGCCCACGGACAGGGTACCCCTACGAGCAGTACTTC; CDR3 protein: CASSPRTGYPYEQYF
clone size: few; D gene: NA; V gene: TRBV12-5; J gene: TRBJ2-1; CDR3 DNA: TGTGCTAGTGCCCCCCACCGCCGTGGCAATGAGCAGTTCTTC; CDR3 protein: CASAPHRRGNEQFF
clone size: NA; D gene: TRBD1; V gene: TRBV6-1; J gene: TRBJ1-5; CDR3 DNA: TGTGCCAGCATGGGACAGGGGGATCAGCCCCAGCATTTT; CDR3 protein: CASMGQGDQPQHF
clone size: once; D gene: NA; V gene: TRBV7-9; J gene: TRBJ2-1; CDR3 DNA: TGTGCCAGCAGCTTAGATGGGGGCGGGAGTATTTGGTTCTTC; CDR3 protein: CASSLDGGGSIWFF
clone size: NA; D gene: TRBD1; V gene: TRBV5-1; J gene: TRBJ2-5; CDR3 DNA: TGCGCCAGCACCCTACAGGGGTTCGGGCAAGAGACCCAGTACTTC; CDR3 protein: CASTLQGFGQETQYF
clone size: NA; D gene: NA; V gene: TRBV18; J gene: TRBJ1-3; CDR3 DNA: TGTGCCAGCTCAGGGATCCTAAACTCTGGAAACACCATATATTTT; CDR3 protein: CASSGILNSGNTIYF
clone size: NA; D gene: NA; V gene: TRBV6-6; J gene: TRBJ2-7; CDR3 DNA: TGTGCCAGCAGACCCCCAGGGAAATACGAGCAGTACTTC; CDR3 protein: CASRPPGKYEQYF
clone size: NA; D gene: NA; V gene: TRBV5-4; J gene: TRBJ2-1; CDR3 DNA: TGTGCCAGCAGCGGGCCGGGACCCTACAATGAGCAGTTCTTC; CDR3 protein: CASSGPGPYNEQFF
clone size: NA; D gene: NA; V gene: TRBV25-1; J gene: TRBJ1-5; CDR3 DNA: TGTGCCAGCAGCAGTGAACTTGGGGGGGGGCATCAGCCCCAGCATTTT; CDR3 protein: CASSSELGGGHQPQHF
clone size: once; D gene: NA; V gene: TRBV27; J gene: TRBJ2-7; CDR3 DNA: TGTGCCAGCAGTCTAAAACCAGGCCTAACCCGGGAGCAGTACTTC; CDR3 protein: CASSLKPGLTREQYF
clone size: once; D gene: NA; V gene: TRBV6-5; J gene: TRBJ2-5; CDR3 DNA: TGTGCCAGCACAGGGATCGGGACACCGGAGGAGACCCAGTACTTC; CDR3 protein: CASTGIGTPEETQYF
clone size: NA; D gene: NA; V gene: TRBV19; J gene: TRBJ2-2; CDR3 DNA: TGTGCCAGTAGTATAGATCTTCCCAGGGCAGGCACCGGGGAGCTGTTTTTT; CDR3 protein: CASSIDLPRAGTGELFF
clone size: NA; D gene: NA; V gene: TRBV28; J gene: TRBJ2-3; CDR3 DNA: TGTGCCAGCCGAGGGCGGAACACAGATACGCAGTATTTT; CDR3 protein: CASRGRNTDTQYF
clone size: NA; D gene: NA; V gene: TRBV28; J gene: TRBJ1-4; CDR3 DNA: TGTGCCAGCAGCACCTACGCCGGGACATTAGAAAAACTGTTTTTT; CDR3 protein: CASSTYAGTLEKLFF
clone size: NA; D gene: NA; V gene: TRBV6-1; J gene: TRBJ2-2; CDR3 DNA: TGTGCCGTTCAGGGTCAGGACACCGGGGAGCTGTTTTTT; CDR3 protein: CAVQGQDTGELFF
clone size: NA; D gene: NA; V gene: TRBV7-9; J gene: TRBJ1-4; CDR3 DNA: TGTGCCAGCAGCCTCCGGACAGCCTCTAATGAAAAACTGTTTTTT; CDR3 protein: CASSLRTASNEKLFF
clone size: NA; D gene: TRBD2; V gene: TRBV7-9; J gene: TRBJ2-5; CDR3 DNA: TGTGCCAGCAGCGAAATGGGACTAGTGGGGGGGCTGCAGGAGACCCAGTACTTC; CDR3 protein: CASSEMGLVGGLQETQYF
clone size: NA; D gene: NA; V gene: TRBV6-1; J gene: TRBJ1-1; CDR3 DNA: TGTGCCGCGGGGATCAACAGAAACACTGAAGCTTTCTTT; CDR3 protein: CAAGINRNTEAFF